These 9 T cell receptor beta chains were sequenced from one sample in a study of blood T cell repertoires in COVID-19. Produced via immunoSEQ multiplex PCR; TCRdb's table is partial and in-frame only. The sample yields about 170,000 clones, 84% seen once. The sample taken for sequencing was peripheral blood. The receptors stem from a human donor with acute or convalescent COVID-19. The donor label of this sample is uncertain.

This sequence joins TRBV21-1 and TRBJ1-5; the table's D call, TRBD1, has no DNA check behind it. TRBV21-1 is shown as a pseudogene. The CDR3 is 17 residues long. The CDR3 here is CASSNGSRGYSNQPQHF. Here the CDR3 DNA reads TGTGCCAGCAGCAACGGCTCCAGGGGTTATAGCAATCAGCCCCAGCATTTT.

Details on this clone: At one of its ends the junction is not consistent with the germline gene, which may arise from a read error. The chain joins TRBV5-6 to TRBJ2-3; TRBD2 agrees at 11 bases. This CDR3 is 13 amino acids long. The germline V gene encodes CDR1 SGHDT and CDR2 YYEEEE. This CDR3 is CASSLGSSGGPGF. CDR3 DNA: TGTGCCAGCAGCTTGGGATCTAGCGGGGGGCCAGGTTTT.

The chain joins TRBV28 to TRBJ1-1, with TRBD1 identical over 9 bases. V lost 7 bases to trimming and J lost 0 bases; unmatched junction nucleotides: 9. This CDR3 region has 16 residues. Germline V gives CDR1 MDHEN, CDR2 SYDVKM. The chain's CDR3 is CASIPSGQGVNTEAFF. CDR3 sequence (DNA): TGTGCCAGCATCCCATCGGGACAGGGAGTGAACACTGAAGCTTTCTTT.

The CDR3 nucleotides read TGTGCCAGCAGCTTGAGGGGTGTTCAGCCCCAGCATTTT. Encoded protein: CASSLRGVQPQHF. The rearrangement joins TRBV5-8 to TRBJ1-5; D possibly corresponds to TRBD1 (5 bases). There are 13 residues in the CDR3. Trimming stripped 1 base from V and 6 bases from J, with 8 bases between. CDR1 and CDR2 from the germline V gene are SGHTS and YDEGEE.

The CDR3 spells CASSRLQGEQYF. The CDR3 bases are TGTGCCAGCAGCCGCTTACAGGGAGAGCAGTACTTC. This rearrangement joins TRBV3-1 (or the pseudogene TRBV3-2) to TRBJ2-7; possibly TRBD1 for D (6 bases). Trimming removed 4 bases from V and 7 bases from J, with 11 bases in between. This CDR3 contains 12 residues. Looked up from germline, CDR1 is LGHDT and CDR2 is YNNKEL (reference sequence).

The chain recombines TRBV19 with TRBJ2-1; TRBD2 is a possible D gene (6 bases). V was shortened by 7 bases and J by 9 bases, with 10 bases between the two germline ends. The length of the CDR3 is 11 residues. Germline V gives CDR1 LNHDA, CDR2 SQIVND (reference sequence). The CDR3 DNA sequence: TGTGCCAGTAAGGAGGGGAGTGAGCAGTTCTTC. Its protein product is CASKEGSEQFF.

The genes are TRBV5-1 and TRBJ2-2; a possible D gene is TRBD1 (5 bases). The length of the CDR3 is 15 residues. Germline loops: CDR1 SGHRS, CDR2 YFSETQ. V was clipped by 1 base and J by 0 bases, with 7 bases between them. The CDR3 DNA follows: TGCGCCAGCAGCTTGCCCAGGGCGAACACCGGGGAGCTGTTTTTT. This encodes CASSLPRANTGELFF.

CDR3 in DNA: TGTGCCAGCAGCCCCCTAGAGGCCTACGAGCAGTACTTC. The encoded protein is CASSPLEAYEQYF. The chain carries TRBV27 and TRBJ2-7; D gene uncertain. Germline values: CDR1 MNHEY, CDR2 SMNVEV (reference sequence). CDR3 length: 13 residues. The V and J ends lost 6 bases and 2 bases respectively, with 11 bases between them.

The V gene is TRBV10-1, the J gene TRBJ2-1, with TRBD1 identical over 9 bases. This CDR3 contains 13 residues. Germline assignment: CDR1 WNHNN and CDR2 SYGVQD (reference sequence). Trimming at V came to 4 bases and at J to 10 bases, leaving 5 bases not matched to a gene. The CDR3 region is CASSASQGAEQFF. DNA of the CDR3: TGCGCCAGCAGTGCCTCACAGGGGGCAGAGCAGTTCTTC.